The 3 T cell receptor beta chains listed next were all sequenced from one sample in a study of blood T cell repertoires in COVID-19. Method: immunoSEQ multiplex PCR; TCRdb's copy keeps in-frame clones and lacks some. Of about 100,000 clones in the sample, around four fifths were seen once. The sample taken for sequencing was peripheral blood. These receptors were obtained from a man over 45 with active or convalescent COVID-19.

The rearrangement joins TRBV5-1 to TRBJ2-2; TRBD1 matches at 10 bases. The CDR3 sequence is 15 residues long. V trimming: 4 bases; J trimming: 1 base; junction bases outside the gene matches: 1. Per germline, CDR1 SGHRS and CDR2 YFSETQ. The CDR3 bases are TGCGCCAGCAGCGGGGACAGGGGGAACACCGGGGAGCTGTTTTTT. Protein sequence: CASSGDRGNTGELFF. The entire variable domain, with the rest obtained from reference TRBV5-1 and TRBJ2-2, is as follows: KAGVTQTPRYLIKTRGQQVTLSCSPISGHRSVSWYQQTPGQGLQFLFEYFSETQRNKGNFPGRFSGRQFSNSRSEMNVSTLELGDSALYLCASSGDRGNTGELFFGEGSRLTVL.

The rearrangement links TRBV21-1 to TRBJ1-4. TRBV21-1 is reported as a pseudogene. The CDR3 consists of 12 residues. CDR3 sequence reads: CASSKGGEKLFF. Written as DNA, the CDR3 is TGTGCCAGCAGCAAGGGAGGGGAAAAACTGTTTTTT.

The chain combines TRBV10-2 with TRBJ1-6; D gene ambiguous. The CDR3 extends over 16 amino acids. The V end lost 0 bases, the J end lost 10 bases, and 16 bases lay between the germline ends. Germline values: CDR1 WSHSY, CDR2 SAAADI. In DNA form, the CDR3 reads TGCGCCAGCAGTGAGTCACAGTCCATTACTCCCTCACCCCTCCACTTT. Its protein is CASSESQSITPSPLHF.